The clone carrying this T cell receptor (beta chain) was detected ten times or more. Its antigen is still unknown. Patients having uncontrolled infection, another autoimmune disease, pregnancy or lactation were not included. The data derive from a study of T cells in Graves' hyperthyroidism and ophthalmopathy. For the study at large: Specimen type is peripheral blood, collected at initial diagnosis prior to any treatment.

TCR beta CDR3 regions were amplified from RNA transcripts. First-round RT-PCR of the TCR CDR3 relied on the HTBI primer set. Using its own MiXCR run on the multiplex PCR reads, TCRdb lists one record per CDR3 protein. The sample shows around 56,000 distinct CDR3 sequences, about 50% of them seen only once. Whole-study results and caveats: Within blood appeared most thyroid clonotypes that had expanded above 0.001. In simple terms, a model built on 13 V-J features told ophthalmopathy apart from stable hyperthyroidism.

J was trimmed by 9 bases and V by 3 bases; bases with no gene match: 3. The CDR3 consists of 13 residues. Germline V gene data show CDR1 as MRHNA and CDR2 as SNTAGT. Sample: blood. The chain employs TRBV6-4 and TRBJ2-1, with 9 bases matching TRBD2. The source is a woman aged 25 to 39 with Graves' ophthalmopathy. The CDR3 loop is CASSENSGSEQFF. In nucleotides, the CDR3 is TGTGCCAGCAGTGAAAATAGCGGGAGTGAGCAGTTCTTC.